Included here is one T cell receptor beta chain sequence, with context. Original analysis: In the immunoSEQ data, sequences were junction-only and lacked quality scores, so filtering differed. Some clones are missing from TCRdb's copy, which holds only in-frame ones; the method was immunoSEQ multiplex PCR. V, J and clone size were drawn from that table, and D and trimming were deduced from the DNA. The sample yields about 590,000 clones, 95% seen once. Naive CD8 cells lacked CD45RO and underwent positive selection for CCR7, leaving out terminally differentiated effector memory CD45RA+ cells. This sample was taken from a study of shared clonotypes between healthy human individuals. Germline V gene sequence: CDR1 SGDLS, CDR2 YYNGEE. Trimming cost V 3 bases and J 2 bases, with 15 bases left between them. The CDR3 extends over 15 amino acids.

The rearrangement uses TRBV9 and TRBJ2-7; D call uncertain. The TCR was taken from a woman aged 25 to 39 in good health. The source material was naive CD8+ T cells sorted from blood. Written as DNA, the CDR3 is TGTGCCAGCAGCGCGAGTAGTGCATCAACCTACGAGCAGTACTTC. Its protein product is CASSASSASTYEQYF.